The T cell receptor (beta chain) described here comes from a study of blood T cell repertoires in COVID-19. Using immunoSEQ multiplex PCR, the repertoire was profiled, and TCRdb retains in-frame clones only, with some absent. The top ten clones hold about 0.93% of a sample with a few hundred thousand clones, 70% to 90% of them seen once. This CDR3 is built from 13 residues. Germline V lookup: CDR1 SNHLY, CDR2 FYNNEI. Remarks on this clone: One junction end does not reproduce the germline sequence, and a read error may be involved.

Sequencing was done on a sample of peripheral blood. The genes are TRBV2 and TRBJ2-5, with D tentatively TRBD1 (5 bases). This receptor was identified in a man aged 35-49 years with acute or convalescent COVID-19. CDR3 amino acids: CASSRQRQEAQYF. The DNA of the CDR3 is TGTGCCAGCAGTAGACAGAGGCAAGAGGCCCAGTACTTC.